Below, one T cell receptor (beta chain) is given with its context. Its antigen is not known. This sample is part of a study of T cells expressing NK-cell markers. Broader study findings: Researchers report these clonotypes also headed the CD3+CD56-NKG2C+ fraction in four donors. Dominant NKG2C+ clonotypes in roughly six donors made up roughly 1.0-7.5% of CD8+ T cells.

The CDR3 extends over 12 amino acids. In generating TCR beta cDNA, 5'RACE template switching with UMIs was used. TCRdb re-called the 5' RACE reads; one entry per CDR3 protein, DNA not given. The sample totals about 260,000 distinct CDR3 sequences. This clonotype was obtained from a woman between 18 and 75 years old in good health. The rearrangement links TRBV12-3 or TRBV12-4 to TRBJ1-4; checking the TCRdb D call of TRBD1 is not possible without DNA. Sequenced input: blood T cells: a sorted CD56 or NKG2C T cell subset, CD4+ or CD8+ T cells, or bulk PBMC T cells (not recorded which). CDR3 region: CASSPGLGKLFF.